The present TCR beta chain was sequenced within a study of T cells in Graves' hyperthyroidism and ophthalmopathy. Amplified TCR beta CDR3 regions came from RNA transcripts. Carried out on the TCR CDR3, a first-round RT-PCR used the HTBI primer set. MiXCR, run by TCRdb on the multiplex PCR reads, gives a single entry per CDR3 protein. Altogether 350,000 to 450,000 distinct CDR3 sequences are present, approximately 15% being singletons, with the ten largest covering approximately 10%. Germline V gene sequence: CDR1 SGHTS, CDR2 YDEGEE. The CDR3 totals 16 residues. The ends lost 4 bases at V and 4 bases at J; junction bases unmatched: 6. This clonotype was seen many times.

This TCR came from a woman in her fifties or sixties with Graves' hyperthyroidism. Sequencing used blood. The V call is TRBV5-8, the J call TRBJ2-2; 11 bases agree with TRBD1. CDR3 in DNA: TGTGCCAGCAGCGCGTCCGGGACAGGGGGCACCGGGGAGCTGTTTTTT. Its translation: CASSASGTGGTGELFF.